The sequence of this T cell receptor (beta chain) was determined in a study of blood T cell repertoires in COVID-19. Study context: Italy, Spain and the United States were the sources of the convalescent and acute COVID-19 samples. Nucleic acid was either cDNA or gDNA, and it came from T cells, B-cell-depleted T cells, or PBMCs.

Original methodology: Estimated nucleated cell counts came from reference gene primer amplification. Profiled with immunoSEQ multiplex PCR; TCRdb holds only in-frame clones, not every one. V, J and clone size were drawn from that table, and D and trimming were deduced from the DNA. The data show about 90,000 clones, around 93% seen once. The CDR3 is made up of 16 amino acids. The germline V gene encodes CDR1 SGHTA and CDR2 FQGNSA. J gave up 2 bases and V 5 bases, and 10 bases lay outside the gene matches. The sequenced sample consisted of peripheral blood. This sequence joins TRBV7-2 and TRBJ2-5, with TRBD2 matching over 8 bases. This sequence was found in a human donor with active COVID-19. The donor label of this sample is uncertain. CDR3 nucleotide sequence: TGTGCCAGCAGCCAGACTAGCGCAAGCCCTCAAGAGACCCAGTACTTC. Translating gives CASSQTSASPQETQYF.